This T cell receptor beta chain was sequenced during a study of T cell repertoires in cytomegalovirus infection. Study-level background: Well-studied HLA-B-restricted CMV epitopes were used in the study alongside recently identified HLA-C-restricted ones. Public TCR beta signatures were indicative of both CMV infection and a matching HLA type.

The germline V gene has CDR1 MNHEY and CDR2 SMNVEV (reference sequence). Trimming took 5 bases from V and 2 from J, leaving 18 bases between them. The CDR3 runs 16 residues. In TCRdb, the reads were re-called with MiXCR into one record per CDR3 protein. This sample yields under 850,000 distinct CDR3 sequences, of which roughly a third are seen a single time; roughly 18% belongs to the top ten. There are a few counts of this clonotype. What it binds is unknown. The chain is built from TRBV27 and TRBJ1-2; weak D call: TRBD1 (5 bases). The receptor was derived from a human donor in good health (CMV status not recorded). Some clones in this sample may be carry-over from other donors' samples. The sample was cultured PBMCs, taken from culture after CMV antigen stimulation. In nucleotides, the CDR3 is TGTGCCAGCAGTCCCAGGTCCGGGACGGGGAACTATGGCTACACCTTC. As protein: CASSPRSGTGNYGYTF.